Following are 26 T cell receptor beta chains from one sample sequenced in a study of T-cell reconstitution after alpha-beta-depleted transplantation in children. Unique molecular identifiers were incorporated when the TCRbeta library was constructed. In TCRdb, the PCR reads were re-called with MiXCR into one record per CDR3 protein. The data contain hundreds of thousands of distinct CDR3 sequences, roughly 17% of them seen just once; the ten biggest clones take up approximately 1%. Source: PBMCs from the stem cell graft donor, taken from the stem cell graft. The origin of the receptors is a human donor who donated a stem cell graft to a child with acute myeloid leukemia.

This clonotype appeared many times. This chain's CDR3 is CSASGGQGSSGYGYTF. In DNA, the CDR3 is TGCAGCGCTTCCGGAGGACAGGGCTCCTCTGGCTATGGCTACACCTTC. This chain joins TRBV29-1 and TRBJ1-2; 8 positions match TRBD1. The CDR3 totals 16 residues. Per the germline V gene, CDR1 is SQVTM and CDR2 is ANQGSEA. With V trimmed by 7 bases and J by 4 bases, 17 bases remained unmatched. The entire variable domain, with the rest obtained from reference TRBV29-1 and TRBJ1-2, is as follows: SAVISQKPSRDICQRGTSLTIQCQVDSQVTMMFWYRQQPGQSLTLIATANQGSEATYESGFVIDKFPISRPNLTFSTLTVSNMSPEDSSIYLCSASGGQGSSGYGYTFGSGTRLTVV.

The genes are TRBV7-6 and TRBJ1-1; the D is unclear. The CDR3 is made up of 13 amino acids. Germline V gives CDR1 SGHVS, CDR2 FNYEAQ. Trimming removed 5 bases at V and 4 bases at J, with 11 bases between. The CDR3 region is CASSGRETTEAFF. CDR3 bases: TGTGCCAGCAGCGGGCGCGAAACCACTGAAGCTTTCTTT.

Many counts were recorded for this clonotype. V is TRBV6-5 and J is TRBJ1-5; tentative D call: TRBD1 (6 bases). This CDR3 contains 19 residues. Trimming shortened V by 4 bases and J by 1 base, and 23 bases separated the two germline ends. CDR1 and CDR2 (germline): MNHEY, SVGAGI. The CDR3, as DNA: TGTGCCAGCAGTTCCTTCGGGGGGGGCACGGGGAAAAGCAATCAGCCCCAGCATTTT. It codes for CASSSFGGGTGKSNQPQHF.

This clonotype appeared a few times. This sequence joins TRBV5-6 and TRBJ2-5; D might be TRBD2 (5 bases). The ends were cut back, 6 bases at V and 3 bases at J, with 18 bases in the middle. The CDR3 is 15 amino acids. Germline lookup yields CDR1 SGHDT and CDR2 YYEEEE. The chain's CDR3 is CASIRTSGREETQYF. The DNA for the CDR3 is TGTGCCAGCATCAGGACTTCGGGTAGGGAAGAGACCCAGTACTTC. Complete variable domain (other parts from reference TRBV5-6 and TRBJ2-5): DAGVTQSPTHLIKTRGQQVTLRCSPKSGHDTVSWYQQALGQGPQFIFQYYEEEERQRGNFPDRFSGHQFPNYSSELNVNALLLGDSALYLCASIRTSGREETQYFGPGTRLLVL.

This clonotype was detected many times. The chain links TRBV29-1 to TRBJ1-2; D perhaps matches TRBD1 (6 bases). The CDR3 runs 13 residues. Trimming stripped 0 bases from V and 2 bases from J, with 7 bases between. Germline-derived CDR1 and CDR2 are SQVTM and ANQGSEA. The CDR3 spells CSVEDQGNYGYTF. The CDR3 coding sequence is TGCAGCGTTGAAGATCAGGGGAACTATGGCTACACCTTC.

The chain is built from TRBV7-9 and TRBJ1-5; D not certain. V was cut by 4 bases and J by 8 bases, with 9 bases left in between. Germline CDR1 and CDR2: SEHNR and FQNEAQ (reference sequence). The CDR3 is 12 residues long. The CDR3 sequence is CASSYDAEPQHF. The CDR3 region has the DNA TGTGCCAGCAGCTACGATGCAGAGCCCCAGCATTTT.

This chain links TRBV12-3 or TRBV12-4 with TRBJ2-7, with D tentatively TRBD1 or TRBD2 (5 bases each). There are 15 residues in the CDR3. Between the trimmed V and J ends, which lost 5 bases and 0 bases, there was a span of 14 bases. This CDR3 reads CASSLGDASSYEQYF. The CDR3 DNA sequence: TGTGCCAGCAGTCTGGGGGACGCTAGCTCCTACGAGCAGTACTTC.

Many counts were recorded for this clonotype. This sequence joins TRBV6-1 and TRBJ1-5; maybe TRBD1 (5 bases). V shed 2 bases and J shed 7 bases, with 12 bases lying between them. This CDR3 region has 14 residues. The V gene's germline CDR1 is MNHNS and CDR2 SASEGT. CDR3 residues: CASSERGSWQPQHF. DNA for the CDR3: TGTGCCAGCAGTGAAAGGGGTTCGTGGCAGCCCCAGCATTTT.

This clonotype was detected ten times or more. The chain is built from TRBV15 and TRBJ1-2; D gene uncertain. CDR1 and CDR2 from the germline V gene are LNHNV and YYDKDF (reference sequence). The CDR3 extends over 19 amino acids. Trimming left V 3 bases short and J 1 base short, with 24 bases between. CDR3 amino acids: CATSRPQEVQEPRNYGYTF. CDR3 in DNA: TGTGCCACCAGCAGGCCCCAAGAAGTGCAGGAGCCACGTAACTATGGCTACACCTTC.

This clonotype appeared a few times. This chain uses TRBV12-3 or TRBV12-4 with TRBJ2-1; weak D call: TRBD1 (5 bases). V shed 8 bases and J shed 5 bases, with 7 bases lying between them. The CDR3 runs to 11 residues. CDR3 DNA sequence: TGTGCCAGCGACAGAAACAATGAGCAGTTCTTC. This encodes CASDRNNEQFF.

This clonotype was picked up many times. The conserved closing phenylalanine or tryptophan is absent in this CDR3, likely reflecting a read error. The limits of the CDR3 on the DNA are not certain, so only TCRdb's listed CDR3 is given. The chain uses TRBV29-1 and TRBJ2-7; the table assigns TRBD1, which was not confirmed against the DNA. Counting both end residues, the CDR3 totals 12 amino acids. Germline loops: CDR1 SQVTM, CDR2 ANQGSEA. The CDR3 sequence is CSVEESDDRRTL.

This clonotype was seen many times. The chain recombines TRBV29-1 with TRBJ2-4, with D tentatively TRBD2 (6 bases). Trimming shortened V by 2 bases and J by 5 bases, and 10 bases separated the two germline ends. Germline CDR1 reads SQVTM; CDR2 reads ANQGSEA. The CDR3 covers 13 residues. In nucleotides, the CDR3 is TGCAGCGTTGAAAGGTTAGCGGAAAACATTCAGTACTTC. It yields the protein CSVERLAENIQYF.

This clonotype was counted ten times or more. The DNA for the CDR3 is TGCAGTGCTAGAGGGGCGGGACAGATGAACACTGAAGCTTTCTTT. This sequence encodes CSARGAGQMNTEAFF. The chain carries TRBV20-1 and TRBJ1-1, with 7 positions matching TRBD1. The V gene end was trimmed by 1 base and the J gene end by 0 bases; junction bases not matched to a gene: 5. CDR1 is DFQATT, CDR2 SNEGSKA, per germline (reference sequence). The length of the CDR3 is 15 residues.

This clonotype was counted ten times or more. The chain has TRBV10-3 and TRBJ2-7; no definite D call. The V end lost 4 bases, the J end lost 3 bases, and 7 bases lay between the germline ends. The germline gives CDR1 ENHRY, CDR2 SYGVKD. The CDR3 length is 12 residues. In DNA form, the CDR3 reads TGTGCCATCAGTGGTGAGAACTACGAGCAGTACTTC. It translates to CAISGENYEQYF.

The J gene is TRBJ2-3, the V gene TRBV5-1; TRBD1 aligns across 9 bases. Trimming removed 7 bases from V and 4 bases from J; junction bases left unmatched: 13. Germline CDR1 SGHRS, CDR2 YFSETQ. The CDR3 consists of 16 residues. CDR3 amino acids: CASHRPGQGAPDTQYF. The CDR3 DNA reads TGCGCCAGCCACAGACCGGGACAGGGTGCCCCAGATACGCAGTATTTT.

This clonotype was detected a few times. V is TRBV7-6 and J is TRBJ1-3, with unresolved D. This CDR3 contains 15 residues. Germline V CDR1 and CDR2: SGHVS, FNYEAQ. Trimming pared 3 bases from V and 3 bases from J, leaving 12 bases between. The CDR3 region has the DNA TGTGCCAGCAGCTTGGCCCAAGAGAATGGAAACACCATATATTTT. Translated, it gives CASSLAQENGNTIYF.

This clonotype was detected many times. The rearrangement uses TRBV20-1 and TRBJ2-4, with unresolved D. V was shortened by 1 base and J by 8 bases, with 12 bases between the two germline ends. The CDR3 length is 13 residues. Germline CDR1 reads DFQATT; CDR2 reads SNEGSKA (reference sequence). Written as DNA, the CDR3 is TGCAGTGCTAGAGGGAAAACCCGGGACATTCAGTACTTC. This codes for CSARGKTRDIQYF.

There are a few counts of this clonotype. The genes are TRBV9 and TRBJ2-1, with 9 bases fitting TRBD2. V lost 0 bases, J lost 7 bases, and 8 bases stayed unmatched. Germline V gives CDR1 SGDLS, CDR2 YYNGEE. CDR3 length equals 16 residues. CDR3 region: CASSVARAGGQNEQFF. CDR3 DNA sequence: TGTGCCAGCAGCGTAGCTAGGGCGGGGGGGCAAAATGAGCAGTTCTTC. Combining the CDR3 with reference TRBV9 and TRBJ2-1 gives the whole variable domain DSGVTQTPKHLITATGQRVTLRCSPRSGDLSVYWYQQSLDQGLQFLIQYYNGEERAKGNILERFSAQQFPDLHSELNLSSLELGDSALYFCASSVARAGGQNEQFFGPGTRLTVL.

V gene TRBV30 combines with J gene TRBJ2-3; D call uncertain. Trimming took 5 bases from V and 3 from J, leaving 6 bases between them. Germline lookup yields CDR1 GTSNPN and CDR2 SVGIG (reference sequence). This CDR3 is 11 amino acids long. Here the CDR3 DNA reads TGTGCCTGGGGACGGACAGATACGCAGTATTTT. Translation gives CAWGRTDTQYF. Full variable domain (missing parts from reference TRBV30 and TRBJ2-3): SQTIHQWPATLVQPVGSPLSLECTVEGTSNPNLYWYRQAAGRGLQLLFYSVGIGQISSEVPQNLSASRPQDRQFILSSKKLLLSDSGFYLCAWGRTDTQYFGPGTRLTVL.

In this sample, this clonotype turned up many times. This sequence joins TRBV29-1 and TRBJ2-5, with D unclear. Germline V gene sequence: CDR1 SQVTM, CDR2 ANQGSEA. The CDR3 contains 13 residues. The V gene lost 6 bases and the J gene lost 2 bases, with 13 bases spanning the gap. CDR3 coding DNA: TGCAGCGTCCCAGGACGGTTACAAGAGACCCAGTACTTC. This translates into CSVPGRLQETQYF.

This clonotype has a handful of counts. The CDR3 region is CASSPRGSVGPNTQYF. The CDR3 nucleotides are TGTGCCAGCAGCCCCAGGGGTAGCGTTGGCCCCAATACGCAGTATTTT. This chain uses TRBV5-5 with TRBJ2-3; D may be TRBD1 (6 bases). V was shortened by 4 bases and J by 7 bases, with 22 bases between the two germline ends. There are 16 residues in the CDR3. Germline loops: CDR1 SGHKS, CDR2 YYEKEE (reference sequence).

This chain uses TRBV5-6 with TRBJ2-1; no firm D call. V lost 0 bases to trimming and J lost 7 bases, with 8 bases between them. Germline CDR1 and CDR2: SGHDT and YYEEEE. This CDR3 has 13 amino acids. The CDR3 sequence: CASSLATPNEQFF. The CDR3 DNA reads TGTGCCAGCAGCTTGGCGACCCCTAATGAGCAGTTCTTC. Full variable domain (outside the CDR3, taken from reference TRBV5-6 and TRBJ2-1): DAGVTQSPTHLIKTRGQQVTLRCSPKSGHDTVSWYQQALGQGPQFIFQYYEEEERQRGNFPDRFSGHQFPNYSSELNVNALLLGDSALYLCASSLATPNEQFFGPGTRLTVL.

V usage is TRBV11-2 and J usage is TRBJ1-2, with D unclear. The germline V gene encodes CDR1 SGHAT and CDR2 FQNNGV. The V end lost 0 bases, the J end lost 2 bases, and 13 bases lay between the germline ends. The CDR3 contains 16 residues. Here the CDR3 DNA reads TGTGCCAGCAGCTTAGATCGGAAGGTTTTGAACTATGGCTACACCTTC. It is translated as CASSLDRKVLNYGYTF.

The chain employs TRBV5-1 and TRBJ2-3, with TRBD2 as a possible D gene (6 bases). The CDR3 has 15 residues. The germline CDR1 and CDR2 sequences are SGHRS and YFSETQ. Trimming removed 1 base from V and 5 bases from J, with 14 bases in between. This CDR3 reads CASSLLGGGRDTQYF. CDR3 DNA: TGCGCCAGCAGCTTGCTGGGGGGTGGACGAGATACGCAGTATTTT. The complete variable domain, with remaining parts taken from reference TRBV5-1 and TRBJ2-3, reads KAGVTQTPRYLIKTRGQQVTLSCSPISGHRSVSWYQQTPGQGLQFLFEYFSETQRNKGNFPGRFSGRQFSNSRSEMNVSTLELGDSALYLCASSLLGGGRDTQYFGPGTRLTVL.

On this clonotype: A much more abundant neighbour one base away suggests this may be a read error. The chain employs TRBV20-1 and TRBJ2-1; 7 bases match TRBD2. The CDR3 covers 14 residues. V trimming: 7 bases; J trimming: 2 bases; junction bases outside the gene matches: 8. The V gene's germline CDR1 is DFQATT and CDR2 SNEGSKA (reference sequence). CDR3 DNA sequence: TGCAGTGGCAGACCAGCGGGGACCTACAATGAGCAGTTCTTC. Translating it yields CSGRPAGTYNEQFF.

There are many counts of this clonotype. V is TRBV5-1 and J is TRBJ1-1; D unresolved. The germline V gene encodes CDR1 SGHRS and CDR2 YFSETQ. CDR3 size: 14 residues. V gave up 4 bases and J gave up 2 bases, with 12 bases separating them. DNA of the CDR3: TGCGCCAGCAGCCCTTGGAGTCCTAACACTGAAGCTTTCTTT. This codes for CASSPWSPNTEAFF.